The rows below give T cell receptor beta chains drawn from one sample of a study of memory CD4+ T cells and cytomegalovirus serostatus. Clones were sequenced by immunoSEQ multiplex PCR, and TCRdb holds only the in-frame ones, with some missing. Of over 65,000 clones listed, less than 90% were seen once; the top ten hold roughly 0.79%. Material: memory CD4+ T cells from blood. The receptor set was obtained from an adult in good health and CMV-seronegative. The CDR3 runs from the conserved cysteine through the conserved F or W. The order of the fields is J gene, V gene, D gene, clone size, CDR3 protein, CDR3 DNA. D genes are given only for firm matches. Clone size, where shown, is once, few, many, or a class for clones that have expanded.

TRBJ1-5 | TRBV28 | . | few | CASSFGNNQPQHF | TGTGCCAGCAGTTTCGGGAACAATCAGCCCCAGCATTTT
TRBJ2-3 | TRBV5-1 | . | . | CASSLARPSTDTQYF | TGCGCCAGCAGCTTGGCACGTCCCTCCACAGATACGCAGTATTTT
TRBJ1-1 | TRBV5-4 | . | few | CASSFDRNTEAFF | TGTGCCAGCAGCTTTGACAGGAACACTGAAGCTTTCTTT
TRBJ2-3 | TRBV7-2 | . | . | CASSFTRDTDTQYF | TGTGCCAGCAGCTTTACAAGGGACACAGATACGCAGTATTTT
TRBJ1-5 | TRBV6-1 | . | few | CASSEFLQGSQPQHF | TGTGCCAGCAGTGAATTTTTGCAGGGAAGCCAGCCCCAGCATTTT
TRBJ2-6 | TRBV5-1 | . | . | CASSTYPQGVETGANVLTF | TGCGCCAGCAGCACCTACCCGCAGGGCGTTGAGACTGGGGCCAACGTCCTGACTTTC
TRBJ1-1 | TRBV7-3 | TRBD1 | . | CASSLMAGGNVGEAFF | TGTGCCAGCAGCTTAATGGCAGGGGGAAACGTCGGTGAAGCTTTCTTT
TRBJ1-4 | TRBV5-1 | TRBD1 | . | CASKGQGAATNEKLFF | TGCGCCAGCAAGGGACAGGGGGCCGCAACTAATGAAAAACTGTTTTTT
TRBJ1-2 | TRBV7-8 | TRBD1 | . | CASSFSRPGQNNYGYTF | TGTGCCAGCAGCTTTTCCCGACCGGGACAGAACAACTATGGCTACACCTTC
TRBJ1-4 | TRBV30 | . | . | CALQRDEKLFF | TGTGCGCTCCAAAGGGATGAAAAACTGTTTTTT
TRBJ2-1 | TRBV7-9 | TRBD1 | . | CASSRDRDSFWFF | TGTGCCAGCTCCCGGGACAGGGACTCCTTTTGGTTCTTC
TRBJ1-5 | TRBV7-2 | . | . | CASSPQGGRQPQHF | TGTGCCAGCAGCCCACAGGGAGGAAGGCAGCCCCAGCATTTT
TRBJ2-5 | TRBV11-2 | TRBD2 | . | CASSLGVGGSETQYF | TGTGCCAGCAGCTTGGGGGTGGGAGGGTCAGAGACCCAGTACTTC
TRBJ1-1 | TRBV6-4 | . | . | CASSEGRNTEAFF | TGTGCCAGCAGTGAGGGCAGGAACACTGAAGCTTTCTTT
TRBJ1-2 | TRBV4-2 | . | . | CASSQDQRASNYGYTF | TGTGCCAGCAGCCAAGATCAGCGGGCCTCTAACTATGGCTACACCTTC
TRBJ2-2 | TRBV27 | . | . | CASSLSRLAGELFF | TGTGCCAGCAGTTTATCTAGATTGGCCGGGGAGCTGTTTTTT
TRBJ1-1 | TRBV27 | TRBD1 | . | CASKAGGTEAFF | TGTGCCAGCAAAGCAGGGGGCACTGAAGCTTTCTTT
TRBJ2-5 | TRBV5-1 | . | . | CASSLQETQYF | TGCGCCAGCAGCTTACAAGAGACCCAGTACTTC
TRBJ1-2 | TRBV19 | . | . | CASSIGGKYGYTF | TGTGCCAGTAGTATAGGAGGGAAATATGGCTACACCTTC
TRBJ2-4 | TRBV28 | TRBD2 | . | CASTGTSNIQYF | TGTGCCAGCACCGGGACTAGCAACATTCAGTACTTC
TRBJ2-1 | TRBV4-1 | TRBD1 | . | CASSQPGTGGPNEQFF | TGCGCCAGCAGCCAACCCGGGACAGGTGGCCCCAATGAGCAGTTCTTC
TRBJ1-1 | TRBV5-1 | . | . | CASSLGPGRGGTEAFF | TGCGCCAGCAGCTTGGGTCCAGGGCGAGGAGGCACTGAAGCTTTCTTT
TRBJ2-1 | TRBV18 | . | . | CASSPPRRSWEQFF | TGTGCCAGCTCACCCCCGAGGAGGAGCTGGGAGCAGTTCTTC
TRBJ2-5 | TRBV6-6 | TRBD1 | . | CASSSRQGQETQYF | TGTGCCAGCAGCTCAAGACAGGGCCAAGAGACCCAGTACTTC
TRBJ2-3 | TRBV6-4 | TRBD2 | . | CASSDIGGTRTDTQYF | TGTGCCAGCAGTGACATAGGCGGGACTAGAACAGATACGCAGTATTTT
TRBJ1-2 | TRBV5-1 | TRBD1 | . | CASSSGQGEFGYTF | TGCGCCAGCAGCTCAGGACAGGGGGAGTTTGGCTACACCTTC